These 27 T cell receptor beta chains were sequenced from one sample in a study of identical twins (dated by TCRdb to the mid-2010s). Library creation used 5' RACE. Instrument on record: Illumina HiSeq 2000. The public reads were reanalyzed by TCRdb: fastp trimming at Q25, MiXCR alignment, in-frame beta chains only. Each entry is one CDR3 protein sequence, shown with its most common DNA and genes. The sample contains some 1,600,000 distinct CDR3 sequences, more than 30% of them found a single time. Clones ranked in the top ten supply 0.27% of the sample. What was sequenced was cord blood. The source of these receptors is a newborn girl in good health.

The chain combines TRBV12-3 or TRBV12-4 with TRBJ1-5, with TRBD1 as a possible D gene (5 bases). This CDR3 contains 17 residues. Trimming removed 8 bases from V and 1 base from J, with 21 bases in between. CDR3 loop: CASVAQGLKGSNQPQHF. CDR3 DNA sequence: TGTGCCAGCGTGGCGCAGGGCCTTAAGGGAAGCAATCAGCCCCAGCATTTT.

The chain employs TRBV2 and TRBJ2-4, with TRBD2 matching 8 bases. The end of the DNA fits TRBJ2-5 better, so the J call may be wrong. Germline CDR1 and CDR2: SNHLY and FYNNEI. This CDR3 region has 13 residues. CDR3 nucleotides: TGTGCCAGCAAGGCGGGGGGTTTTGAGACCCAGTACTTC. Translating it yields CASKAGGFETQYF.

This clonotype was counted only a few times. This chain links TRBV4-2 with TRBJ2-3; the D call may be TRBD1 or TRBD2 (5 bases each). V dropped 0 bases and J dropped 7 bases, with 20 bases sitting between them. The CDR3 is made up of 17 amino acids. Germline-derived CDR1 and CDR2 are LGHNA and YNFKEQ. The CDR3, as DNA: TGTGCCAGCAGCCAAGAACCCCGGGACCCCCTAAGTCATACGCAGTATTTT. Translating it yields CASSQEPRDPLSHTQYF.

This clonotype was recorded at least ten times. The genes are TRBV11-2 and TRBJ2-1, with 10 bases aligning to TRBD1. V trimming: 5 bases; J trimming: 1 base; junction bases outside the gene matches: 8. Per germline, CDR1 SGHAT and CDR2 FQNNGV. The CDR3 contains 17 residues. The CDR3 DNA sequence: TGTGCCAGCAGCCTCAAACCGGGACAGGGGTCCTACAATGAGCAGTTCTTC. This sequence encodes CASSLKPGQGSYNEQFF.

As regards this clonotype: The junction shows a germline mismatch at one end, possibly a read error. This chain links TRBV14 with TRBJ2-7; D is ambiguous. Germline V gene lookup returns CDR1 SGHDN and CDR2 FVKESK. The CDR3 contains 13 residues. The CDR3 is CANSCLHTYEQYF. CDR3 coding DNA: TGTGCCAACAGCTGCTTGCATACGTACGAGCAGTACTTC. The complete variable domain, with remaining parts taken from reference TRBV14 and TRBJ2-7, reads EAGVTQFPSHSVIEKGQTVTLRCDPISGHDNLYWYRRVMGKEIKFLLHFVKESKQDESGMPNNRFLAERTGGTYSTLKVQPAELEDSGVYFCANSCLHTYEQYFGPGTRLTVT.

The rearrangement uses TRBV7-9 and TRBJ2-1, with 14 bases lining up with TRBD2. V shed 2 bases, J shed 5 bases, and the junction held 14 bases outside the gene matches. The CDR3 runs 20 residues. Per the germline V gene, CDR1 is SEHNR and CDR2 is FQNEAQ (reference sequence). In nucleotides, the CDR3 is TGTGCCAGCAGCTTAAGGAGGGGACTAGCGGGAGAGACAGGGGACAATGAGCAGTTCTTC. Translated: CASSLRRGLAGETGDNEQFF. Full variable domain (rest looked up from reference TRBV7-9 and TRBJ2-1): DTGVSQNPRHKITKRGQNVTFRCDPISEHNRLYWYRQTLGQGPEFLTYFQNEAQLEKSRLLSDRFSAERPKGSFSTLEIQRTEQGDSAMYLCASSLRRGLAGETGDNEQFFGPGTRLTVL.

This chain joins TRBV7-4 and TRBJ1-1; no firm D call. Germline CDR1 SGHVT, CDR2 SQSDAQ. Trimming pared 2 bases from V and 0 bases from J, leaving 28 bases between. The CDR3 is 21 amino acids. The CDR3 bases are TGTGCCAGCAGCTTATATGGTTTTTGGATTCGGCAGATCCCGATGAACACTGAAGCTTTCTTT. Translation gives CASSLYGFWIRQIPMNTEAFF.

The chain couples TRBV28 to TRBJ1-6; 8 nucleotides line up with TRBD1. CDR3 length: 15 residues. CDR1 MDHEN and CDR2 SYDVKM come from the germline V gene. V shed 5 bases and J 6 bases; nucleotides not matched to a gene: 6. The CDR3 DNA reads TGTGCCAGCAGTCTCCGACAGGGGATTAATTCACCCCTCCACTTT. The encoded protein is CASSLRQGINSPLHF.

This clonotype was seen a few times. The chain has TRBV5-1 and TRBJ2-3, with 14 bases matching TRBD2. The CDR3 loop spans 16 amino acids. Germline assignment: CDR1 SGHRS and CDR2 YFSETQ. Unmatched junction bases numbered 7, after V lost 4 bases and J lost 6 bases. This CDR3 is CASSIGLAGGWDTQYF. Here the CDR3 DNA reads TGCGCCAGCAGCATTGGACTAGCGGGGGGCTGGGATACGCAGTATTTT.

J is TRBJ2-7 and V is TRBV5-8; TRBD1 matches at 7 bases. CDR1 and CDR2 (germline): SGHTS, YDEGEE. V gave up 4 bases and J gave up 4 bases; unmatched junction bases: 8. The CDR3 extends over 14 amino acids. In nucleotides, the CDR3 is TGTGCCAGCAGCCCGTGGGACAGTATTTACGAGCAGTACTTC. Its protein product is CASSPWDSIYEQYF.

V and J are TRBV20-1 and TRBJ2-1; TRBD2 is a possible D gene (5 bases). With 6 bases removed from V and 8 bases from J, the gap between germline ends came to 20 bases. From germline, CDR1 is DFQATT and CDR2 SNEGSKA (reference sequence). This CDR3 has 14 amino acids. CDR3 in amino acids: CSATRSWFTYEQFF. CDR3 DNA: TGCAGTGCCACTAGAAGTTGGTTTACGTATGAGCAGTTCTTC.

This clonotype has more than one count but fewer than ten. V usage is TRBV6-2 or TRBV6-3 and J usage is TRBJ2-1; TRBD2 is a possible D gene (6 bases). CDR3 length: 18 residues. In germline, CDR1 is MNHEY, CDR2 SVGEGT. Between the trimmed V and J ends, which lost 2 bases and 3 bases, there was a span of 20 bases. In DNA form, the CDR3 reads TGTGCCAGCAGTTACCCCTCCGGGACTCCATTTTTCTACAATGAGCAGTTCTTC. It specifies CASSYPSGTPFFYNEQFF.

CDR3 sequence (DNA): TGTGCCAGCAGTTCCGCGAAATGGGGGCGCATCTATGGCTACACCTTC. Protein product: CASSSAKWGRIYGYTF. V is TRBV12-3 or TRBV12-4 and J is TRBJ1-2; possible D gene TRBD1, 6 bases. CDR3 length equals 16 residues. V shed 4 bases and J shed 4 bases, with 19 bases lying between them.

This sequence joins TRBV6-1 and TRBJ2-3, with 9 bases matching TRBD2. The V and J ends lost 6 bases and 7 bases, in that order; junction bases with no gene match: 8. CDR3 length: 14 amino acids. The germline V gene encodes CDR1 MNHNS and CDR2 SASEGT. The CDR3 sequence: CASRPGLASNTQYF. CDR3 DNA sequence: TGTGCCAGCAGACCGGGACTAGCTTCAAATACGCAGTATTTT.

The rearrangement uses TRBV20-1 and TRBJ2-3; 10 bases match TRBD2. This CDR3 region has 14 residues. CDR1 and CDR2 from the germline V gene are DFQATT and SNEGSKA (reference sequence). The ends lost 4 bases at V and 3 bases at J; junction bases unmatched: 4. The CDR3 reads CSAMKLAGTDTQYF. The CDR3 nucleotides read TGCAGTGCTATGAAACTAGCGGGAACAGATACGCAGTATTTT.

In its sample, this clonotype was seen a few times. The chain recombines TRBV2 with TRBJ2-1; TRBD2 matches 7 bases. Germline CDR1 and CDR2: SNHLY and FYNNEI. The CDR3 loop spans 12 amino acids. Trimming took 3 bases from V and 14 from J; bases not matched to a gene: 7. The CDR3 spells CASSESGGREFF. The CDR3 nucleotides are TGTGCCAGCAGTGAGAGCGGCGGGAGAGAGTTCTTC.

In nucleotides, the CDR3 is TGTGCCTGGAGTGTAGGACTAGCGGGCGAGCAATACTTC. Translation gives CAWSVGLAGEQYF. The chain recombines TRBV30 with TRBJ2-4; the match to TRBD2 covers 11 bases. This CDR3 is built from 13 residues. The germline CDR1 and CDR2 sequences are GTSNPN and SVGIG (reference sequence). V was pared by 0 bases and J by 16 bases, with 8 bases of the junction left unmatched.

V is TRBV11-2 and J is TRBJ2-7; TRBD2 aligns across 8 bases. CDR1 SGHAT and CDR2 FQNNGV come from the germline V gene. Unmatched junction bases numbered 9, after V lost 4 bases and J lost 7 bases. This CDR3 has 14 residues. Written as DNA, the CDR3 is TGTGCCAGCAGCTGGGGACTAGTCATCCATGAGCAGTACTTC. Translated, it gives CASSWGLVIHEQYF. Full variable domain (outside the CDR3, taken from reference TRBV11-2 and TRBJ2-7): EAGVAQSPRYKIIEKRQSVAFWCNPISGHATLYWYQQILGQGPKLLIQFQNNGVVDDSQLPKDRFSAERLKGVDSTLKIQPAKLEDSAVYLCASSWGLVIHEQYFGPGTRLTVT.

The DNA of the CDR3 is TGTGCCAGCAGTTTACCCCCGGGACAGGGCCGAAAACTGTTTTTT. This sequence encodes CASSLPPGQGRKLFF. The chain combines TRBV28 with TRBJ1-4; 9 bases map to TRBD1. The CDR3 is made up of 15 amino acids. Germline V gene lookup returns CDR1 MDHEN and CDR2 SYDVKM. The V segment lost 2 bases and the J segment 10 bases; nucleotides outside the gene matches: 8.

The rearrangement links TRBV29-1 to TRBJ1-1; perhaps TRBD1 as D (5 bases). Germline V gene sequence: CDR1 SQVTM, CDR2 ANQGSEA. The V end lost 0 bases, the J end lost 3 bases, and 8 bases lay between the germline ends. This CDR3 region has 13 residues. CDR3 amino acids: CSVEEGGYTEAFF. For the CDR3, the DNA is TGCAGCGTTGAAGAGGGGGGGTACACTGAAGCTTTCTTT.

The table lists this clonotype with many counts. The gene calls are TRBV12-3 or TRBV12-4 and TRBJ1-2; D is undetermined. The CDR3 is made up of 11 amino acids. Trimming took 3 bases from V and 4 from J, leaving 3 bases between them. The CDR3 DNA sequence: TGTGCCAGCAGTTTCAGCTATGGCTACACCTTC. Its translation is CASSFSYGYTF.

The rearrangement uses TRBV20-1 and TRBJ2-3, with 12 nucleotides matching TRBD2. J lost 3 bases, V lost 5 bases, and 12 bases had no gene match. The length of the CDR3 is 17 residues. Germline V lookup: CDR1 DFQATT, CDR2 SNEGSKA (reference sequence). The DNA of the CDR3 is TGCAGTGCTCAGACTAGCGGGAGAGGTGGGGGTACAGATACGCAGTATTTT. Translation gives CSAQTSGRGGGTDTQYF.

The chain is built from TRBV18 and TRBJ2-4; 12 nucleotides match TRBD2. The J call is uncertain, as TRBJ2-7 better fits the DNA end. The CDR3 has 14 amino acids. From germline, CDR1 is KGHSH and CDR2 LQKENI. CDR3: CASSRTSGVDEQYF. CDR3 nucleotides: TGTGCCAGCTCACGGACTAGCGGGGTGGACGAGCAGTACTTC.

This clonotype was observed at least ten times. J is TRBJ1-5 and V is TRBV6-2 or TRBV6-3; 9 bases fit TRBD1. J lost 6 bases, V lost 6 bases, and 0 bases had no gene match. The CDR3 loop spans 12 amino acids. Looked up from germline, CDR1 is MNHEY and CDR2 is SVGEGT. The CDR3 spells CASRQGAQPQHF. Here the CDR3 DNA reads TGTGCCAGCAGACAGGGGGCTCAGCCCCAGCATTTT.

This clonotype was observed a few times. This chain links TRBV4-2 with TRBJ2-1; 11 bases align to TRBD2. In germline, CDR1 is LGHNA, CDR2 YNFKEQ. CDR3 length: 16 amino acids. V dropped 4 bases and J dropped 7; count of bases not matched to a gene: 9. CDR3 DNA sequence: TGTGCCAGCAGCCGCCAACTAGCGGGAGTAGGTAATGAGCAGTTCTTC. Translation gives CASSRQLAGVGNEQFF.

The rearrangement joins TRBV28 to TRBJ2-1; unclear D gene. This CDR3 has 12 residues. V lost 4 bases and J lost 7, with 8 bases in between. CDR1 and CDR2 (germline): MDHEN, SYDVKM. Here the CDR3 DNA reads TGTGCCAGCAGTTCCCACGGGAATGAGCAGTTCTTC. Translation gives CASSSHGNEQFF. The full variable domain, rest sourced from reference TRBV28 and TRBJ2-1, is DVKVTQSSRYLVKRTGEKVFLECVQDMDHENMFWYRQDPGLGLRLIYFSYDVKMKEKGDIPEGYSVSREKKERFSLILESASTNQTSMYLCASSSHGNEQFFGPGTRLTVL.

This clonotype turned up a few times. The DNA of the CDR3 is TGCAGTGCTAGAGCCGCGGCCAGGCAGTATTTT. Its protein product is CSARAAARQYF. The V and J genes are TRBV20-1 and TRBJ2-3; no firm D call. The V gene's germline CDR1 is DFQATT and CDR2 SNEGSKA (reference sequence). Trimming stripped 1 base from V and 11 bases from J, with 10 bases between. The CDR3 has 11 amino acids.